What follows are 24 T cell receptor beta chains derived from one specimen sequenced in a study of siplizumab effects on memory and regulatory T cells. TCRdb's copy holds only in-frame clones and misses some; the assay was immunoSEQ multiplex PCR. The data hold 3,500 to 5,500 clones, with just under 50% observed a single time. Their antigens remain unidentified. Mixed lymphocyte reaction cells underwent less than seven days of coculture at 37°C. Sequencing used CFSE-low (dividing) CD4+ T cells sorted from an allogeneic mixed lymphocyte reaction. These receptors all stem from a human donor in good health; the cells came from an allogeneic mixed lymphocyte reaction. Some clones in this sample may be carry-over from other donors' samples.

The gene calls are TRBV11-1 and TRBJ2-3; D is possibly TRBD2 (6 bases). This CDR3 has 13 residues. V was trimmed by 3 bases and J by 6 bases, leaving 10 bases between them. The germline CDR1 and CDR2 sequences are SGHAT and FQDESV (reference sequence). The CDR3 reads CASSFDSGDTQYF. CDR3 nucleotides: TGTGCCAGCAGCTTTGATAGCGGCGATACGCAGTATTTT. Filled out from reference TRBV11-1 and TRBJ2-3, the complete variable domain reads EAEVAQSPRYKITEKSQAVAFWCDPISGHATLYWYRQILGQGPELLVQFQDESVVDDSQLPKDRFSAERLKGVDSTLKIQPAELGDSAMYLCASSFDSGDTQYFGPGTRLTVL.

The V call is TRBV18, the J call TRBJ1-1, with D unclear. Germline CDR1 reads KGHSH; CDR2 reads LQKENI. V lost 5 bases and J 1 base, leaving 8 bases between the germline ends. CDR3 length: 13 amino acids. CDR3 nucleotides: TGTGCCAGCTCAAACTTAGAGAACACTGAAGCTTTCTTT. Its protein product is CASSNLENTEAFF.

The V call is TRBV7-3, the J call TRBJ1-1; D not certain. In germline, CDR1 is SGHTA, CDR2 FQGTGA. CDR3 size: 13 residues. Trimming cost V 3 bases and J 0 bases, with 5 bases left between them. The CDR3 DNA reads as TGTGCCAGCAGCTTCGGATTGAACACTGAAGCTTTCTTT. Protein product: CASSFGLNTEAFF.

V is TRBV29-1 and J is TRBJ1-2; weak D call: TRBD1 (6 bases). CDR1 SQVTM and CDR2 ANQGSEA come from the germline V gene. The CDR3 is 11 amino acids. The germline V and J ends were trimmed by 7 bases and 6 bases, with 12 bases remaining between them. The CDR3 DNA reads TGCAGCGGGGGGGCAGGGGATGGCTACACCTTC. Translated, it gives CSGGAGDGYTF.

The chain links TRBV9 to TRBJ2-7, with TRBD2 matching 10 bases. The ends lost 1 base at V and 6 bases at J; junction bases unmatched: 4. The CDR3 contains 14 residues. Germline CDR1 and CDR2: SGDLS and YYNGEE. The CDR3 loop is CASSVSGGASEQYF. Here the CDR3 DNA reads TGTGCCAGCAGCGTAAGCGGGGGGGCCTCCGAGCAGTACTTC.

The chain employs TRBV6-5 and TRBJ2-7; 8 nucleotides match TRBD2. J was trimmed by 2 bases and V by 7 bases; bases with no gene match: 7. Germline values: CDR1 MNHEY, CDR2 SVGAGI. The CDR3 has 14 amino acids. DNA of the CDR3: TGTGCCAGCACTCGAGCGGGGGTCGCCTACGAGCAGTACTTC. Translated, it gives CASTRAGVAYEQYF.

This clone was counted a few times. The chain uses TRBV18 and TRBJ2-3, with 10 bases fitting TRBD2. Germline values: CDR1 KGHSH, CDR2 LQKENI. The length of the CDR3 is 15 residues. Trimming at V came to 3 bases and at J to 2 bases, leaving 2 bases not matched to a gene. The CDR3 nucleotides are TGTGCCAGCTCACCCCTAGCGGGAGACACAGATACGCAGTATTTT. Its protein is CASSPLAGDTDTQYF. Combining the CDR3 with reference TRBV18 and TRBJ2-3 gives the whole variable domain NAGVMQNPRHLVRRRGQEARLRCSPMKGHSHVYWYRQLPEEGLKFMVYLQKENIIDESGMPKERFSAEFPKEGPSILRIQQVVRGDSAAYFCASSPLAGDTDTQYFGPGTRLTVL.

The table lists this clone with a few counts. This sequence joins TRBV6-5 and TRBJ1-2, with D possibly being TRBD1 (6 bases). The CDR3 has 15 amino acids. Trimming pared 5 bases from V and 2 bases from J, leaving 15 bases between. CDR1 and CDR2 (germline): MNHEY, SVGAGI. The CDR3 sequence: CASSSTRGANYGYTF. CDR3 nucleotides: TGTGCCAGCAGTAGTACCAGGGGAGCGAACTATGGCTACACCTTC.

The J gene is TRBJ1-2, the V gene TRBV11-2; D is uncertain. CDR1 and CDR2 (germline): SGHAT, FQNNGV. Trimming removed 4 bases from V and 2 bases from J, with 8 bases in between. The CDR3 runs 13 residues. The CDR3 here is CASSSLRNYGYTF. For the CDR3, the DNA is TGTGCCAGCAGCTCCCTAAGGAACTATGGCTACACCTTC.

This clone was counted only a few times. The V call is TRBV10-3, the J call TRBJ2-7, with D uncertain. CDR1 and CDR2 from the germline V gene are ENHRY and SYGVKD. The germline V and J ends were trimmed by 4 bases and 3 bases, with 4 bases remaining between them. The CDR3 is 11 residues long. The CDR3 reads CAISAGYEQYF. The CDR3 DNA reads as TGTGCCATCAGTGCCGGCTACGAGCAGTACTTC.

The chain recombines TRBV19 with TRBJ2-1; D gene unclear. In germline, CDR1 is LNHDA, CDR2 SQIVND (reference sequence). The CDR3 sequence is 13 residues long. Trimming left V 1 base short and J 10 bases short, with 11 bases between. The CDR3 is CASSIVPGREQFF. The CDR3 nucleotides are TGTGCCAGTAGTATAGTTCCTGGAAGGGAGCAGTTCTTC.

The rearrangement joins TRBV12-2 to TRBJ1-2; the tabulated D call, TRBD1, remains unverified against the DNA. TRBV12-2 counts as a pseudogene. The CDR3 extends over 18 amino acids. The CDR3 loop reads CASRLDCQGAKVEVGYTF. The CDR3 nucleotides read TGTGCAAGTCGCTTAGATTGTCAGGGGGCGAAGGTTGAAGTGGGCTACACCTTC.

This clone was recorded a few times. The chain recombines TRBV6-5 with TRBJ2-2, with D hard to call. Germline lookup yields CDR1 MNHEY and CDR2 SVGAGI. This CDR3 has 12 residues. The ends were cut back, 5 bases at V and 2 bases at J, with 3 bases in the middle. The CDR3 nucleotides are TGTGCCAGCAGTCGTAACACCGGGGAGCTGTTTTTT. Translation: CASSRNTGELFF.

The chain has TRBV5-1 and TRBJ2-3; TRBD2 aligns across 8 bases. The J segment lost 2 bases and the V segment lost 5 bases, leaving 4 bases of the junction unmatched. This CDR3 has 14 residues. In germline, CDR1 is SGHRS, CDR2 YFSETQ. The CDR3: CASSASGSTDTQYF. CDR3 coding DNA: TGCGCCAGCAGTGCTAGCGGGTCCACAGATACGCAGTATTTT. Using reference TRBV5-1 and TRBJ2-3 for the parts outside the CDR3, the full variable domain is KAGVTQTPRYLIKTRGQQVTLSCSPISGHRSVSWYQQTPGQGLQFLFEYFSETQRNKGNFPGRFSGRQFSNSRSEMNVSTLELGDSALYLCASSASGSTDTQYFGPGTRLTVL.

There are a few counts of this clone. The rearrangement joins TRBV2 to TRBJ2-5, with 8 bases lining up with TRBD2. The CDR3 contains 14 residues. J gave up 5 bases and V 0 bases, and 2 bases lay outside the gene matches. CDR1 SNHLY and CDR2 FYNNEI come from the germline V gene. This chain's CDR3 is CASSEARLAETQYF. CDR3 bases: TGTGCCAGCAGTGAAGCGAGACTAGCGGAGACCCAGTACTTC.

By share, this clone counts as large. For the CDR3, the DNA is TGTGCCAGCAGTGGATTCGACCTAAATCAGCCCCAGCATTTT. Translating it yields CASSGFDLNQPQHF. This rearrangement joins TRBV2 to TRBJ1-5; no clear D gene. The CDR3 runs 14 residues. Per germline, CDR1 SNHLY and CDR2 FYNNEI. The V and J ends lost 4 bases and 4 bases respectively, with 11 bases between them. Supplemented by reference TRBV2 and TRBJ1-5, the full variable domain reads EPEVTQTPSHQVTQMGQEVILRCVPISNHLYFYWYRQILGQKVEFLVSFYNNEISEKSEIFDDQFSVERPDGSNFTLKIRSTKLEDSAMYFCASSGFDLNQPQHFGDGTRLSIL.

The chain uses TRBV5-4 and TRBJ1-2; D gene unclear. The V gene lost 0 bases and the J gene lost 4 bases, with 7 bases spanning the gap. Germline loops: CDR1 SGHNT, CDR2 YYREEE (reference sequence). The CDR3 covers 13 residues. The CDR3 DNA reads TGTGCCAGCAGCTTGGACAGACTCTATGGCTACACCTTC. Protein: CASSLDRLYGYTF.

This chain uses TRBV19 with TRBJ1-5, with D perhaps matching TRBD1 (5 bases). This CDR3 comprises 15 residues. The V end lost 3 bases, the J end lost 5 bases, and 14 bases lay between the germline ends. Germline V gene sequence: CDR1 LNHDA, CDR2 SQIVND (reference sequence). CDR3 sequence reads: CASSMRGEGDQPQHF. The CDR3 coding sequence is TGTGCCAGTAGTATGCGAGGGGAGGGAGATCAGCCCCAGCATTTT.

V and J are TRBV4-2 and TRBJ1-3, with D maybe TRBD1 (6 bases). The CDR3 runs to 16 residues. Germline CDR1 LGHNA, CDR2 YNFKEQ. The V end lost 3 bases, the J end lost 2 bases, and 14 bases lay between the germline ends. The CDR3 spells CASSQILQGPGNTIYF. The CDR3 DNA is TGTGCCAGCAGCCAGATTCTACAGGGACCTGGAAACACCATATATTTT.

The rearrangement links TRBV18 to TRBJ1-1; a possible D gene is TRBD1 (5 bases). Trimming shortened V by 0 bases and J by 1 base, and 12 bases separated the two germline ends. The CDR3 length is 16 residues. Per the germline V gene, CDR1 is KGHSH and CDR2 is LQKENI. The CDR3 sequence is CASSPPDAGWNTEAFF. Written as DNA, the CDR3 is TGTGCCAGCTCACCACCTGATGCAGGGTGGAACACTGAAGCTTTCTTT.

V gene TRBV5-1 combines with J gene TRBJ2-7; 7 bases map to TRBD1. Germline V gives CDR1 SGHRS, CDR2 YFSETQ. V was pared by 5 bases and J by 6 bases, with 8 bases of the junction left unmatched. This CDR3 is 13 amino acids long. The CDR3 is CASSSTGEGEQYF. CDR3 nucleotide sequence: TGCGCCAGCAGTAGTACAGGGGAAGGCGAGCAGTACTTC.

V is TRBV7-9 and J is TRBJ1-5; the D gene is possibly TRBD1 (6 bases). CDR3 length equals 14 residues. V gave up 5 bases and J gave up 6 bases, with 14 bases separating them. Germline assignment: CDR1 SEHNR and CDR2 FQNEAQ (reference sequence). CDR3 amino acids: CASSPRGAGQPQHF. The CDR3, as DNA: TGTGCCAGCAGCCCAAGGGGGGCTGGTCAGCCCCAGCATTTT.

This chain connects TRBV6-5 to TRBJ2-7, with D maybe TRBD1 (5 bases). The CDR3 has 15 amino acids. V was shortened by 0 bases and J by 4 bases, with 13 bases between the two germline ends. Germline V CDR1 and CDR2: MNHEY, SVGAGI. CDR3 amino acids: CASSYSQGPRYEQYF. The CDR3 nucleotides are TGTGCCAGCAGTTACTCTCAGGGCCCTAGGTACGAGCAGTACTTC.

V and J are TRBV18 and TRBJ1-1, with no clear D. Trimming took 0 bases from V and 2 from J, leaving 4 bases between them. The germline V gene has CDR1 KGHSH and CDR2 LQKENI. This CDR3 has 13 residues. The CDR3 sequence: CASSPPVNTEAFF. The CDR3 bases are TGTGCCAGCTCACCACCAGTTAACACTGAAGCTTTCTTT.